This paragraph reports one T cell receptor beta chain. Its antigen is as yet unknown. With 5 bases removed from V and 7 bases from J, the gap between germline ends came to 14 bases. Looked up from germline, CDR1 is SNHLY and CDR2 is FYNNEI. This CDR3 is 14 amino acids long. Using immunoSEQ multiplex PCR, the repertoire was profiled, and TCRdb retains in-frame clones only, with some absent. The repertoire holds some 96,000 clones, with 75% to 90% as singletons. Following autologous stem cell transplantation, relapse occurred in every patient, and exposure to brentuximab vedotin varied. The data stem from a study of PD-1 blockade in classical Hodgkin lymphoma. Findings of the study overall: Excluded were patients who started nivolumab under 1 year after ASCT, a group that had lower diversity. The baseline diversity of complete responders showed similarity to that of newly diagnosed patients. According to reports, newly diagnosed patients had lower baseline TCR diversity than healthy donors, and relapsed/refractory patients had lower baseline TCR diversity still.

The chain joins TRBV2 to TRBJ1-4; D remains unclear. Material: peripheral blood mononuclear cells (PBMCs), obtained at baseline. The source is a human donor with classical Hodgkin lymphoma. The CDR3 region is CASSLNQGSEKLFF. CDR3 DNA: TGTGCCAGCAGTCTGAACCAAGGGAGTGAAAAACTGTTTTTT.